A selection of T cell receptor beta chains follows, all from one sample in a study of cytomegalovirus exposure and HLA in healthy donors. TCRdb keeps only in-frame clones here, not all; method: immunoSEQ multiplex PCR. The sample contains 60,000 to 85,000 clones, about four fifths of which appear only once. The sequenced material came from PBMCs. The receptors here all came from a man aged 35-49 years in good health and CMV-seronegative. Each CDR3 is given with its conserved first and last residue. Fields, in order: clone size, V gene, CDR3 protein. Size values are once, few and many counts, or a class for expanded clones, and some rows have none.

clone size: few; V gene: TRBV19; CDR3 protein: CASSPIDSRADTQYF
clone size: .; V gene: TRBV27; CDR3 protein: CASSRGLAGPNPYEQYF
clone size: .; V gene: TRBV6-5; CDR3 protein: CASSYSDSSYGYTF
clone size: .; V gene: TRBV4-3; CDR3 protein: CASSQDVAAGEKLFF
clone size: .; V gene: TRBV6-6; CDR3 protein: CATGSRLAGYNEQFF
clone size: few; V gene: TRBV19; CDR3 protein: CASSPPSISYNEQFF
clone size: few; V gene: TRBV25-1; CDR3 protein: CASRKEAPVTGELFF
clone size: .; V gene: TRBV2; CDR3 protein: CASTQELAKNIQYF
clone size: .; V gene: TRBV5-5; CDR3 protein: CAGSLDPYNEQFF
clone size: few; V gene: TRBV30; CDR3 protein: CAGLGQGGEPLHF
clone size: .; V gene: TRBV19; CDR3 protein: CAASGTGFRKLFF
clone size: .; V gene: TRBV5-6; CDR3 protein: CASSSPGTTYSYNEQFF
clone size: .; V gene: TRBV5-4; CDR3 protein: CASSLEQGHGYTF
clone size: few; V gene: TRBV6-1; CDR3 protein: CASSDRGLLNTGELFF
clone size: .; V gene: TRBV7-3; CDR3 protein: CASSLRGQQETQYF
clone size: many; V gene: TRBV5-6; CDR3 protein: CASSSVLMGTGLTSYTF
clone size: .; V gene: TRBV28; CDR3 protein: CASSSPTTYEQYF
clone size: .; V gene: TRBV9; CDR3 protein: CASSAGQGNYGYTF
clone size: .; V gene: TRBV4-1; CDR3 protein: CASSQATTLSSYEQYF
clone size: .; V gene: TRBV5-1; CDR3 protein: CASSLSGNSSPLHF
clone size: .; V gene: TRBV6-1; CDR3 protein: CASSLSSSGANVLTF
clone size: .; V gene: TRBV29-1; CDR3 protein: CSADRALNTEAFF
clone size: .; V gene: TRBV15; CDR3 protein: CATSRDRERSQPQHF
clone size: .; V gene: TRBV14; CDR3 protein: CASSQDRGYGYTF
clone size: few; V gene: TRBV4-3; CDR3 protein: CASSPTASYNSPLHF